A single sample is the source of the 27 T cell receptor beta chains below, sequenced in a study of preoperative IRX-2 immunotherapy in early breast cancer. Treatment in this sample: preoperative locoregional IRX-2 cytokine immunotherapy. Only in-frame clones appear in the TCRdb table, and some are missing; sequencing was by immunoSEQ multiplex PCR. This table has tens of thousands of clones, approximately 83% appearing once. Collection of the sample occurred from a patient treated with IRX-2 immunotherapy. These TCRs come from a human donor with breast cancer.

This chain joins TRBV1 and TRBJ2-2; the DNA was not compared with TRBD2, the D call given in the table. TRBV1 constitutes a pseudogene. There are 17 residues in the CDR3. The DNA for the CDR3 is TGCGCCAGCAGCCGTCGACTAGCGGGGGGGCACACCGGGGAGCTGTTTTTT. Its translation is CASSRRLAGGHTGELFF.

The chain's CDR3 is CASSSGTNYGYTF. CDR3 DNA sequence: TGTGCCAGCTCATCCGGTACTAACTATGGCTACACCTTC. The gene calls are TRBV18 and TRBJ1-2; D not resolved. V lost 5 bases and J lost 0, with 7 bases in between. CDR3 length equals 13 residues. Germline V gene data show CDR1 as KGHSH and CDR2 as LQKENI.

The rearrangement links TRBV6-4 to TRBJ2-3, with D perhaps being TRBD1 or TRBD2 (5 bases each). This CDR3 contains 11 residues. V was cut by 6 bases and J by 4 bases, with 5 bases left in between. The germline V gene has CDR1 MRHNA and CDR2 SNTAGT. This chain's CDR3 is CASRGADTQYF. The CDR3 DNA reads TGTGCCAGCAGGGGGGCAGATACGCAGTATTTT.

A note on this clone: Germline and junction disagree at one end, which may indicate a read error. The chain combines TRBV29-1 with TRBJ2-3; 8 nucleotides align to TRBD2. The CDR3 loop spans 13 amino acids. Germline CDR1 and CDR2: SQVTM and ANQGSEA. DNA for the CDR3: TGCAGCGTGGCGGGTGAGTCGGGACTAGGACTAAGTTTT. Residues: CSVAGESGLGLSF.

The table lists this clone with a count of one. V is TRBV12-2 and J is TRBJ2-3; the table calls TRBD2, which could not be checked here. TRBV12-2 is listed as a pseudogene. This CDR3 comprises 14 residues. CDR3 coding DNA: TGTGCCTCCAGGACTAGCGGGGTCGCAGATACGCAGTATTTT. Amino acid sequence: CASRTSGVADTQYF.

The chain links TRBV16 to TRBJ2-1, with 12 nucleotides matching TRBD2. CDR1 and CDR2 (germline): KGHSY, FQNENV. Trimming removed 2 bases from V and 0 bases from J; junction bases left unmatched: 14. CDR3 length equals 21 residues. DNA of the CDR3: TGTGCCAGCAGCCAAGTTTCCTCCGCTAGCGGGGGGGCCAACTCCTACAATGAGCAGTTCTTC. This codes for CASSQVSSASGGANSYNEQFF.

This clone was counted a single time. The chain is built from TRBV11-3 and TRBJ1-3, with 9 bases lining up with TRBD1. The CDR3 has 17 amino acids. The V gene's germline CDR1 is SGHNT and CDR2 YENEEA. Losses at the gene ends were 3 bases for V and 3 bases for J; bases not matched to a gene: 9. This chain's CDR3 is CASSFPTGGVSGNTIYF. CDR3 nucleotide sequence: TGTGCCAGCAGCTTCCCTACAGGGGGCGTTAGTGGAAACACCATATATTTT.

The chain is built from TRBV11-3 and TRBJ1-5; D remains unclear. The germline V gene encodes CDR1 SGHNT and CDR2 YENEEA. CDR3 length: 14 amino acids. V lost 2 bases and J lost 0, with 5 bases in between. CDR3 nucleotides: TGTGCCAGCAGCTTACGGCGTAGCAATCAGCCCCAGCATTTT. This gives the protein CASSLRRSNQPQHF.

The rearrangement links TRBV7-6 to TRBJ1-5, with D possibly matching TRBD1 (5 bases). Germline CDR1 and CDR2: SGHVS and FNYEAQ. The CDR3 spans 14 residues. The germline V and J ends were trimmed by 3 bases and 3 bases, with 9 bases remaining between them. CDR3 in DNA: TGTGCCAGCAGCTTGACGGGGGTCAATCAGCCCCAGCATTTT. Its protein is CASSLTGVNQPQHF.

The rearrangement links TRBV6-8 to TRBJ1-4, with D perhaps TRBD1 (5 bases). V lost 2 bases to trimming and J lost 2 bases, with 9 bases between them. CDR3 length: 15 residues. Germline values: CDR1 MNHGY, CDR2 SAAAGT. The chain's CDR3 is CASSYLGRTNEKLFF. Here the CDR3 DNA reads TGTGCCAGCAGTTACCTGGGACGGACTAATGAAAAACTGTTTTTT.

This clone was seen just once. The CDR3 here is CASSPPFGRFEQYF. CDR3 DNA sequence: TGTGCCAGCTCACCACCGTTCGGGAGGTTCGAGCAGTACTTC. The gene calls are TRBV18 and TRBJ2-7, with 7 nucleotides matching TRBD2. The CDR3 is made up of 14 amino acids. V lost 0 bases and J lost 6; bases outside the gene matches: 5. Germline loops: CDR1 KGHSH, CDR2 LQKENI.

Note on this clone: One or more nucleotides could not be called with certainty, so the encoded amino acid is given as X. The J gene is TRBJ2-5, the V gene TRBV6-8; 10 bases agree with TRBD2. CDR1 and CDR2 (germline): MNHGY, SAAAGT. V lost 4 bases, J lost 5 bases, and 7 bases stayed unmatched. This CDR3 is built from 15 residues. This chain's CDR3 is CASSSVXSGRETQYF. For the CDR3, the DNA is TGTGCCAGCAGTTCCGTTAYTAGCGGGAGGGAGACCCAGTACTTC.

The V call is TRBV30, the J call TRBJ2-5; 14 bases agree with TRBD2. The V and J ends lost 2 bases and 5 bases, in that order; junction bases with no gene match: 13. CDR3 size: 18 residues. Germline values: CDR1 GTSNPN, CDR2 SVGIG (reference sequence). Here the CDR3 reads CAWSLNAGTSGSGETQYF. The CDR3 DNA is TGTGCCTGGAGTTTAAACGCCGGGACTAGCGGGAGCGGGGAGACCCAGTACTTC. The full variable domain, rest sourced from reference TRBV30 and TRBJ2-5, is SQTIHQWPATLVQPVGSPLSLECTVEGTSNPNLYWYRQAAGRGLQLLFYSVGIGQISSEVPQNLSASRPQDRQFILSSKKLLLSDSGFYLCAWSLNAGTSGSGETQYFGPGTRLLVL.

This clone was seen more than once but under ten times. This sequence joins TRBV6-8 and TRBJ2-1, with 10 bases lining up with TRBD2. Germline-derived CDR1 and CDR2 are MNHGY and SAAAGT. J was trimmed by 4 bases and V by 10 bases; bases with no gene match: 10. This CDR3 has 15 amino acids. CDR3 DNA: TGTGCCACCCAGAGTAGCGGGGGGCGGTACAATGAGCAGTTCTTC. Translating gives CATQSSGGRYNEQFF.

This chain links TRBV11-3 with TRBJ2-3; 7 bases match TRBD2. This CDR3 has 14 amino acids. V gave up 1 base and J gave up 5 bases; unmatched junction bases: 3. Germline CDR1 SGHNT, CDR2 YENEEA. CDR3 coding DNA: TGTGCCAGCAGCTTAGGTGGCGGGAGAGATACGCAGTATTTT. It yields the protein CASSLGGGRDTQYF. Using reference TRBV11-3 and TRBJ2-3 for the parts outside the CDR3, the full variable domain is EAGVVQSPRYKIIEKKQPVAFWCNPISGHNTLYWYLQNLGQGPELLIRYENEEAVDDSQLPKDRFSAERLKGVDSTLKIQPAELGDSAVYLCASSLGGGRDTQYFGPGTRLTVL.

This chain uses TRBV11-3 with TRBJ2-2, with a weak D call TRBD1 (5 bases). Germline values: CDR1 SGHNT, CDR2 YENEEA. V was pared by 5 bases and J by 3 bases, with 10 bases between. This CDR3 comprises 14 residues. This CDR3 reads CASSRGTDTGELFF. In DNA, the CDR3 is TGTGCCAGCAGCAGGGGAACTGACACCGGGGAGCTGTTTTTT.

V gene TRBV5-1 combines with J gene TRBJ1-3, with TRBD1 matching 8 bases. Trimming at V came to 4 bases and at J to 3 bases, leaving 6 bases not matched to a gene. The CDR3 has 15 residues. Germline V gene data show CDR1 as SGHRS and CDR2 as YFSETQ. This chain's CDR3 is CASSPVDRVGNTIYF. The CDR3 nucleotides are TGCGCCAGCAGCCCAGTGGACAGGGTTGGAAACACCATATATTTT. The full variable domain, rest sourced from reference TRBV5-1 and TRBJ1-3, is KAGVTQTPRYLIKTRGQQVTLSCSPISGHRSVSWYQQTPGQGLQFLFEYFSETQRNKGNFPGRFSGRQFSNSRSEMNVSTLELGDSALYLCASSPVDRVGNTIYFGEGSWLTVV.

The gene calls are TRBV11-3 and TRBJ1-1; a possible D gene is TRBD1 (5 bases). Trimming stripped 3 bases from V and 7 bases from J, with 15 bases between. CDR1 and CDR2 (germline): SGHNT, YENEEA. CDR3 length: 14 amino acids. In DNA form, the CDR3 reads TGTGCCAGCAGCTTGCAAGTTACAAGGGGTGAAGCTTTCTTT. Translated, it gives CASSLQVTRGEAFF.

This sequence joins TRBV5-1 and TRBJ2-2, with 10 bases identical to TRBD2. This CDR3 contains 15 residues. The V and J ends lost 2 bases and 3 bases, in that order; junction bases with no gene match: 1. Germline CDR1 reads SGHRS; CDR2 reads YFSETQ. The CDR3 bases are TGCGCCAGCAGCTTAGCGGGAGGGGACACCGGGGAGCTGTTTTTT. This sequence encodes CASSLAGGDTGELFF.

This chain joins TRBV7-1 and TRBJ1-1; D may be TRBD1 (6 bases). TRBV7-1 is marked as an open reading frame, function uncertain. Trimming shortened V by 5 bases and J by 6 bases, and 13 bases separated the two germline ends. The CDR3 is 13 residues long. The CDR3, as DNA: TGTGCCAGCAGCCTCGGGACATATCCTGAAGCTTTCTTT. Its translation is CASSLGTYPEAFF.

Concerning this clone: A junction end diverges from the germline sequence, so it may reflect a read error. CDR3 loop: CATSDFTARGYTF. The CDR3 bases are TGTGCCACCAGTGATTTCACCGCCCGTGGCTACACCTTC. The chain uses TRBV27 and TRBJ1-2; D remains ambiguous. The CDR3 runs to 13 residues. Per the germline V gene, CDR1 is MNHEY and CDR2 is SMNVEV (reference sequence).

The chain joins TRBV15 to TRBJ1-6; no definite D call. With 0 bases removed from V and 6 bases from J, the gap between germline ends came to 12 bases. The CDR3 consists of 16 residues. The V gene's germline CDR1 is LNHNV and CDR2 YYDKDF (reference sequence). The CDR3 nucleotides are TGTGCCACCAGCAGAGATCGGGCACGGAGTAATTCACCCCTCCACTTT. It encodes CATSRDRARSNSPLHF.

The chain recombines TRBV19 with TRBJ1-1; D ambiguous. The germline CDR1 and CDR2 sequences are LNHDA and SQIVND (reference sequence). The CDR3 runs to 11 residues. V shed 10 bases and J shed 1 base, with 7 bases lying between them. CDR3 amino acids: CAIRRNTEAFF. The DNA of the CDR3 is TGTGCCATCAGACGGAACACTGAAGCTTTCTTT.

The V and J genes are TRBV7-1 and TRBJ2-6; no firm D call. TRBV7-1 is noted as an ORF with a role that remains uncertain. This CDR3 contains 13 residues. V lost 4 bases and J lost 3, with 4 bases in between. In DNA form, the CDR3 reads TGTGCCAGCAGCTTACTTGGGGCCAACGTCCTGACTTTC. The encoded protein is CASSLLGANVLTF.

CDR3 bases: TGTGCCACCAGCAGAGATCGATCATCCGGGGAAGCTTTCTTT. It yields the protein CATSRDRSSGEAFF. The J gene is TRBJ1-1, the V gene TRBV15; D not certain. Germline lookup yields CDR1 LNHNV and CDR2 YYDKDF (reference sequence). CDR3 length equals 14 residues. Trimming shortened V by 0 bases and J by 8 bases, and 13 bases separated the two germline ends.

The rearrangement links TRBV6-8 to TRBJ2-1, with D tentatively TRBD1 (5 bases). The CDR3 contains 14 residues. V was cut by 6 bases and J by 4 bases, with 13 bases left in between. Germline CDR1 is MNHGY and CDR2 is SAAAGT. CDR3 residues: CASSQGTEYNEQFF. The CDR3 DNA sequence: TGTGCCAGCAGCCAGGGAACAGAGTACAATGAGCAGTTCTTC.

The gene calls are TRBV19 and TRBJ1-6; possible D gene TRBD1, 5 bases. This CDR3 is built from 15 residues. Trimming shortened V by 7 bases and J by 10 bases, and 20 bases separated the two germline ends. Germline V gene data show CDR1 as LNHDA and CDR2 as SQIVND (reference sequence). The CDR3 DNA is TGTGCCAGTACCCGGGAGGGGAAAACAGGATCACCCCTCCACTTT. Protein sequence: CASTREGKTGSPLHF.